This T cell receptor (beta chain) was found in a study of T cell responses to AZD1222 COVID-19 vaccine (dated by TCRdb to the early 2020s). Background for the entire study: AZD1222 recipients with second doses at about 4 weeks or about 12 weeks were pooled, because spike-specific TCR depth and breadth did not differ between schedules. TCR sequencing was performed for approximately 240 trial participants, of whom some 200 were given two doses of AZD1222 and around 25 were given two doses of MenACWY control vaccine. Trial participants were enrolled by age into 18-55, 56-69 and 70-plus year subgroups, with 148, 28 and 57 TCR-sequenced participants respectively. The research as a whole found: In the small 56-69-year group, the increase in depth fell short of significance, most likely because of low power. After two AZD1222 doses, both the breadth and the depth of spike-specific TCRs were significantly higher than at day 0 and than in MenACWY recipients. Participants were mostly white British, with more females than males. The authors suggested clonal diversity may have been underestimated. Conclusions about previously exposed vaccinees are limited, since just 6 or 7 AZD1222 recipients were seropositive for SARS-CoV-2 at baseline. Because no day 14 peak-response samples were available, repertoires were characterized only after the peak T cell response. The vaccine-associated CD4 TCRs covered the entire spike protein, and the dominant responses fell in regions 160-218 and 743-854. Epitopes outside the regions mutated in the B.1.351 and B.1.1.7 variants were reportedly recognized by nearly half of the unique spike-specific TCRs.

As for this clone: It lacks a known antigen. No base quality information exists; no much larger clone differs at one position.

The CDR3 regions of human TCRbeta chains were analyzed by immunosequencing. The paper's data handling went like this. Repertoire TCRs were checked for matches against a reference library of SARS-CoV-2-specific TCRs that had been generated using the MIRA antigen-specificity platform. Breadth was defined as the fraction of unique TCRs that were SARS-CoV-2-associated. Depth was defined as the fraction of total T cells that were SARS-CoV-2-associated. Using the MIRA data, each spike-specific TCR was mapped to the spike region that the TCR reacts to and placed in a CD4 or CD8 class. Log10-transformed breadth and depth values were compared by one-way ANOVA with Sidak's multiple comparisons tests. The table was pulled from immuneACCESS by TCRdb, which kept in-frame rearrangements only. Such tables lose some clones; where checked, under half of the loss comes from unresolved V genes, and the rest has no known cause. D and trimming come from the DNA, and the V and J calls and clone size come from that table. This sample gives some 170,000 clones in total; about 89% of them show up just once. Together, the top ten hold 1.5% to 2% of the sample.

Trimming takes 6 bases off V and 2 bases off J; junction bases not matched to a gene: 12. CDR1 and CDR2 (MNHEY, SMNVEV) derive from the germline V gene (reference sequence). The CDR3 runs 16 amino acids, cysteine and phenylalanine included. Just the 48-base CDR3 DNA is kept, in frame starting at base 1. The time point tag for this specimen amounts to: baseline before first vaccination. Vaccinee samples were obtained from the UK trials COV001 and COV002, which included a single-blind randomized controlled phase 2/3 trial of AZD1222 (ChAdOx1 nCoV-19) in healthy adults. For TCRbeta chain sequencing, PBMC samples from trial participants were taken at day 0 and at day 28 after the second dose.

The clonotype originates from an adult in good health. The sequence is built from TRBV27 and TRBJ1-2, with 7 bases in between that match TRBD1. The material was peripheral blood, obtained on day 0 of AZD1222 vaccination. In nucleotide form, the sequence is TGTGCCAGCAGCTTCCTGCCTCAACAGGGGAACTATGGCTACACCTTC. Protein translation: CASSFLPQQGNYGYTF.